The 28 T cell receptor beta chains below were found in one sample sequenced in a study of CD4 T cells in relation to SARS-CoV-2 and coronaviruses. Antigens of these TCRs are unknown. TCRdb's copy holds only in-frame clones and misses some; the assay was immunoSEQ multiplex PCR. This table has 35,000 to 50,000 clones, 82% appearing once. Sample: naive CD4+ T cells from PBMCs, cultured in vitro. Subset specified: naive CD4+ T cells isolated by negative enrichment. The receptors shown here come from an adult with COVID-19.

The CDR3 region is CASSQETSGHYNEQFF. The CDR3 DNA reads as TGTGCCAGCAGCCAGGAAACTAGCGGACACTACAATGAGCAGTTCTTC. This chain links TRBV3-1 (or the pseudogene TRBV3-2) with TRBJ2-1, with 8 bases that match TRBD2. CDR1 is LGHDT and CDR2 is YNNKEL in the germline V gene (reference sequence). The V gene end was trimmed by 3 bases and the J gene end by 3 bases; junction bases not matched to a gene: 7. The CDR3 extends over 16 amino acids.

This chain joins TRBV7-3 and TRBJ1-2, with 8 bases that match TRBD1. CDR1 is SGHTA and CDR2 is FQGTGA in the germline V gene. CDR3 length: 14 amino acids. Losses at the gene ends were 3 bases for V and 3 bases for J; bases not matched to a gene: 3. CDR3 region: CASSLDREDYGYTF. CDR3 DNA sequence: TGTGCCAGCAGCTTGGACAGGGAGGACTATGGCTACACCTTC. Supplemented by reference TRBV7-3 and TRBJ1-2, the full variable domain reads GAGVSQTPSNKVTEKGKYVELRCDPISGHTALYWYRQSLGQGPEFLIYFQGTGAADDSGLPNDRFFAVRPEGSVSTLKIQRTERGDSAVYLCASSLDREDYGYTFGSGTRLTVV.

V usage is TRBV9 and J usage is TRBJ1-3, with D uncertain. Germline V gene sequence: CDR1 SGDLS, CDR2 YYNGEE. V lost 5 bases, J lost 8 bases, and 14 bases lay in between. CDR3 length: 13 amino acids. The CDR3 loop is CASSVGSGDTIYF. In nucleotides, the CDR3 is TGTGCCAGCAGTGTCGGCTCTGGGGACACCATATATTTT.

The chain recombines TRBV19 with TRBJ2-5; D perhaps matches TRBD2 (5 bases). The ends were cut back, 6 bases at V and 1 base at J, with 21 bases in the middle. CDR1 is LNHDA, CDR2 SQIVND, per germline (reference sequence). This CDR3 has 17 amino acids. CDR3 amino acids: CASRRAGRSATQETQYF. DNA for the CDR3: TGTGCCAGTAGGAGGGCGGGCAGGTCTGCCACCCAAGAGACCCAGTACTTC.

The chain links TRBV7-2 to TRBJ1-2; 8 nucleotides agree with TRBD1. The CDR3 covers 15 residues. The V gene end was trimmed by 3 bases and the J gene end by 8 bases; junction bases not matched to a gene: 11. Per the germline V gene, CDR1 is SGHTA and CDR2 is FQGNSA. The CDR3 protein is CASSFSRTGGRGYTF. CDR3 DNA: TGTGCCAGCAGCTTTTCCAGAACAGGGGGTCGCGGCTACACCTTC.

This clone was seen only a few times. The rearrangement uses TRBV5-6 and TRBJ2-1, with TRBD2 identical over 11 bases. CDR1 SGHDT and CDR2 YYEEEE come from the germline V gene. The CDR3 runs to 15 residues. V lost 5 bases to trimming and J lost 7 bases; unmatched junction nucleotides: 8. The chain's CDR3 is CASRSSGRPKNEQFF. The CDR3 DNA is TGTGCCAGCAGGTCTAGCGGGAGGCCCAAAAATGAGCAGTTCTTC. The full variable domain, rest sourced from reference TRBV5-6 and TRBJ2-1, is DAGVTQSPTHLIKTRGQQVTLRCSPKSGHDTVSWYQQALGQGPQFIFQYYEEEERQRGNFPDRFSGHQFPNYSSELNVNALLLGDSALYLCASRSSGRPKNEQFFGPGTRLTVL.

V usage is TRBV6-5 and J usage is TRBJ1-2; D is possibly TRBD1 (6 bases). CDR3 length: 15 amino acids. Germline lookup yields CDR1 MNHEY and CDR2 SVGAGI. Trimming removed 6 bases from V and 8 bases from J, with 22 bases in between. The CDR3 spells CASRISHGGRWGYTF. The CDR3 coding sequence is TGTGCCAGCAGAATTTCCCACGGGGGCCGGTGGGGCTACACCTTC.

This chain connects TRBV7-6 to TRBJ2-5; D not resolved. The CDR3 extends over 13 amino acids. The germline V gene encodes CDR1 SGHVS and CDR2 FNYEAQ. V was clipped by 0 bases and J by 0 bases, with 2 bases between them. As DNA, the CDR3 is TGTGCCAGCAGCTTAGCCGACCAAGAGACCCAGTACTTC. Translation: CASSLADQETQYF.

This rearrangement joins TRBV7-2 to TRBJ2-2, with D hard to call. Germline CDR1 SGHTA, CDR2 FQGNSA. The CDR3 is 15 amino acids. Trimming cost V 3 bases and J 1 base, with 9 bases left between them. The DNA for the CDR3 is TGTGCCAGCAGCTTCACCTTAGTGAACACCGGGGAGCTGTTTTTT. Protein product: CASSFTLVNTGELFF.

The genes are TRBV6-5 and TRBJ2-5, with a weak D call TRBD1 (8 bases). In germline, CDR1 is MNHEY, CDR2 SVGAGI. The CDR3 has 15 residues. Trimming took off 0 bases at V and 4 bases at J, with 12 bases between the two ends. This chain's CDR3 is CASSYSQGGGETQYF. The DNA of the CDR3 is TGTGCCAGCAGTTACTCACAGGGGGGGGGAGAGACCCAGTACTTC.

The genes are TRBV3-1 (or the pseudogene TRBV3-2) and TRBJ2-1; tentatively, D is TRBD2 (5 bases). The germline V gene has CDR1 LGHDT and CDR2 YNNKEL (reference sequence). V was pared by 1 base and J by 12 bases, with 10 bases between. This CDR3 has 12 residues. The CDR3 is CASSQGERWQFF. Here the CDR3 DNA reads TGTGCCAGCAGCCAAGGGGAGCGGTGGCAGTTCTTC.

The J gene is TRBJ1-1, the V gene TRBV10-3; the D gene is possibly TRBD1 (6 bases). Germline V lookup: CDR1 ENHRY, CDR2 SYGVKD. CDR3 length: 12 amino acids. V lost 11 bases to trimming and J lost 10 bases, with 20 bases between them. In DNA form, the CDR3 reads TGTGCCGTCCGGGACACCCTGGATGGAGCTTTCTTT. It specifies CAVRDTLDGAFF.

The chain links TRBV11-1 to TRBJ2-1; TRBD2 is a possible D gene (7 bases). The CDR3 totals 15 residues. Germline-derived CDR1 and CDR2 are SGHAT and FQDESV (reference sequence). V was pared by 0 bases and J by 10 bases, with 16 bases between. The CDR3 DNA follows: TGTGCCAGCAGCTTAGCGGGGGGGCGGGAGAGGGAGCAGTTCTTC. Encoded protein: CASSLAGGREREQFF. Full variable domain (rest looked up from reference TRBV11-1 and TRBJ2-1): EAEVAQSPRYKITEKSQAVAFWCDPISGHATLYWYRQILGQGPELLVQFQDESVVDDSQLPKDRFSAERLKGVDSTLKIQPAELGDSAMYLCASSLAGGREREQFFGPGTRLTVL.

The V call is TRBV18, the J call TRBJ2-1, with 9 bases that match TRBD1. The CDR3 sequence is 18 residues long. Trimming cost V 1 base and J 5 bases; bases outside gene matches: 12. Germline lookup yields CDR1 KGHSH and CDR2 LQKENI. This CDR3 is CASSPLSSWTGEDNEQFF. The CDR3 DNA reads as TGTGCCAGCTCACCACTTTCTTCGTGGACAGGGGAAGACAATGAGCAGTTCTTC.

This chain joins TRBV20-1 and TRBJ2-1; D is ambiguous. The CDR3 extends over 10 amino acids. Germline V lookup: CDR1 DFQATT, CDR2 SNEGSKA (reference sequence). Deletions cut 4 bases from V and 5 bases from J, with 3 bases between. The CDR3 loop is CSATDNEQFF. CDR3 nucleotide sequence: TGCAGTGCTACAGACAATGAGCAGTTCTTC.

This clone appeared a single time. CDR3 loop: CASSKEASSYNEQFF. DNA of the CDR3: TGTGCCAGCAGCAAAGAGGCGAGCTCCTACAATGAGCAGTTCTTC. The genes are TRBV21-1 and TRBJ2-1. TRBV21-1 is deemed a pseudogene. CDR3 length: 15 residues.

This clone has a handful of counts. This chain connects TRBV28 to TRBJ1-5; a possible D gene is TRBD1 (5 bases). Trimming pared 3 bases from V and 5 bases from J, leaving 14 bases between. The CDR3 loop spans 15 amino acids. Germline values: CDR1 MDHEN, CDR2 SYDVKM. CDR3 sequence: CASSFARGGDQPQHF. CDR3 bases: TGTGCCAGCAGTTTTGCGAGGGGTGGAGATCAGCCCCAGCATTTT.

V and J are TRBV28 and TRBJ2-3, with unresolved D. Looked up from germline, CDR1 is MDHEN and CDR2 is SYDVKM. Trimming took off 6 bases at V and 3 bases at J, with 19 bases between the two ends. The CDR3 loop spans 16 amino acids. CDR3 sequence reads: CASSLKFGSSTDTQYF. For the CDR3, the DNA is TGTGCCAGCAGCCTAAAGTTCGGGTCTAGTACAGATACGCAGTATTTT.

The chain is built from TRBV5-4 and TRBJ1-2; 7 nucleotides agree with TRBD1. Germline lookup yields CDR1 SGHNT and CDR2 YYREEE (reference sequence). This CDR3 region has 15 residues. After removal of 6 bases from V and 0 bases from J, the junction contained 8 bases not matched to a gene. The CDR3 here is CASIPRQGANYGYTF. In nucleotides, the CDR3 is TGTGCCAGCATCCCGAGACAGGGAGCTAACTATGGCTACACCTTC.

This clone was recorded a few times. The V and J genes are TRBV28 and TRBJ1-1, with 7 nucleotides matching TRBD1. The J segment lost 1 base and the V segment lost 4 bases, leaving 6 bases of the junction unmatched. The V gene's germline CDR1 is MDHEN and CDR2 SYDVKM. CDR3 size: 15 residues. CDR3 amino acids: CASSSLGQANTEAFF. The CDR3 coding sequence is TGTGCCAGCAGTTCCTTAGGACAGGCGAACACTGAAGCTTTCTTT.

V and J are TRBV5-1 and TRBJ1-2, with 9 bases aligning to TRBD1. Germline V gene sequence: CDR1 SGHRS, CDR2 YFSETQ. With 4 bases clipped from V and 6 bases from J, the junction kept 10 bases outside the gene matches. The CDR3 spans 15 residues. Here the CDR3 reads CASSLDRGSANGYTF. CDR3 nucleotide sequence: TGCGCCAGCAGCCTGGACAGGGGTTCTGCGAATGGCTACACCTTC.

The genes are TRBV3-1 (or the pseudogene TRBV3-2) and TRBJ2-1; a weak D match, TRBD1 (5 bases). The CDR3 has 13 amino acids. CDR1 is LGHDT and CDR2 is YNNKEL in the germline V gene (reference sequence). Trimming took off 7 bases at V and 6 bases at J, with 13 bases between the two ends. CDR3 nucleotide sequence: TGTGCCAGCAAACCCCAGGGTGCCAATGAGCAGTTCTTC. Translating gives CASKPQGANEQFF.

The chain carries TRBV6-2 or TRBV6-3 and TRBJ2-3, with D unresolved. With 3 bases removed from V and 0 bases from J, the gap between germline ends came to 16 bases. Germline CDR1 and CDR2: MNHEY and SVGEGT. This CDR3 has 17 residues. Here the CDR3 reads CASSYGGVIRSTDTQYF. The CDR3 nucleotides are TGTGCCAGCAGTTATGGCGGAGTAATACGTAGCACAGATACGCAGTATTTT.

CDR3 bases: TGTGCCAGCAGCCCCAGTCTCGGATGGTATGGCTACACCTTC. Protein: CASSPSLGWYGYTF. This chain connects TRBV7-9 to TRBJ1-2; D gene unclear. CDR1 is SEHNR, CDR2 FQNEAQ, per germline (reference sequence). The CDR3 sequence is 14 residues long. Trimming stripped 5 bases from V and 5 bases from J, with 15 bases between. Full variable domain (missing parts from reference TRBV7-9 and TRBJ1-2): DTGVSQNPRHKITKRGQNVTFRCDPISEHNRLYWYRQTLGQGPEFLTYFQNEAQLEKSRLLSDRFSAERPKGSFSTLEIQRTEQGDSAMYLCASSPSLGWYGYTFGSGTRLTVV.

V and J are TRBV7-6 and TRBJ2-7; tentatively, D is TRBD1 (6 bases). Trimming left V 3 bases short and J 2 bases short, with 23 bases between. The CDR3 length is 18 residues. The V gene's germline CDR1 is SGHVS and CDR2 FNYEAQ. CDR3 protein: CASSFAYVSGTSTYEQYF. For the CDR3, the DNA is TGTGCCAGCAGCTTCGCGTATGTCTCCGGGACAAGTACCTACGAGCAGTACTTC.

The V call is TRBV27, the J call TRBJ2-1; 10 bases are a match to TRBD2. The germline CDR1 and CDR2 sequences are MNHEY and SMNVEV (reference sequence). After removal of 3 bases from V and 4 bases from J, the junction contained 18 bases not matched to a gene. The CDR3 contains 20 residues. In nucleotides, the CDR3 is TGTGCCAGCAGTTTTCTCGGGCTAGCGGGAGAGTCTTTTCGATACAATGAGCAGTTCTTC. Its translation is CASSFLGLAGESFRYNEQFF.

The chain recombines TRBV6-5 with TRBJ1-2, with 8 bases that match TRBD1. V lost 0 bases, J lost 9 bases, and 12 bases stayed unmatched. The CDR3 totals 16 residues. Per germline, CDR1 MNHEY and CDR2 SVGAGI. Here the CDR3 DNA reads TGTGCCAGCAGTTACTCCGGACAGGGCCCGTGGGCCAGCTACACCTTC. Translated, it gives CASSYSGQGPWASYTF.

This clone was seen a handful of times. This CDR3 is CASRRYTGELFF. The CDR3 bases are TGTGCCAGCAGGAGGTACACCGGGGAGCTGTTTTTT. The chain has TRBV3-1 (or the pseudogene TRBV3-2) and TRBJ2-2; D remains unclear. Germline V CDR1 and CDR2: LGHDT, YNNKEL (reference sequence). Trimming shortened V by 6 bases and J by 3 bases, and 5 bases separated the two germline ends. The CDR3 consists of 12 residues.